These 22 T cell receptor beta chains were sequenced from one sample in a study of beta chain features in type 1 diabetes. Notes on the study in general: TCRB CDR3 length was moderately but significantly reduced in all four CD4+ subsets of Type 1 diabetes patients.

Which antigens these TCRs recognize remains unknown. Of the isolated RNA, all was reverse transcribed, and so the sequenced material was expressed TCRB transcripts. Repertoires were generated with immunoSEQ multiplex PCR, while TCRdb's copy carries only in-frame clones and drops some. The sample has 130,000 or so clones, approximately 10% seen once; the top ten hold 0.6% to 0.9%. The sample taken for sequencing was central memory CD4+ T cells from blood. Every receptor here comes from a man younger than 45 with type 1 diabetes.

This sequence joins TRBV20-1 and TRBJ2-3; D is unclear. Germline V gene data show CDR1 as DFQATT and CDR2 as SNEGSKA (reference sequence). This CDR3 region has 11 residues. The germline V and J ends were trimmed by 3 bases and 4 bases, with 5 bases remaining between them. The CDR3 loop is CSASGPDTQYF. In nucleotides, the CDR3 is TGCAGTGCTAGTGGGCCAGATACGCAGTATTTT.

In its sample, this clone was seen a few times. CDR3 in DNA: TGTGCCAGCAGTTTTCTCGGGGAGCTGTTTTTT. This encodes CASSFLGELFF. This chain links TRBV28 with TRBJ2-2; D uncertain. This CDR3 contains 11 residues. Germline CDR1 MDHEN, CDR2 SYDVKM. The ends were cut back, 3 bases at V and 7 bases at J, with 3 bases in the middle.

This clone has more than one count but fewer than ten. The chain has TRBV7-9 and TRBJ2-5; 7 nucleotides line up with TRBD1. Germline V gene sequence: CDR1 SEHNR, CDR2 FQNEAQ (reference sequence). The trim removed 3 bases at V and 7 bases at J, leaving 11 bases unmatched. There are 15 residues in the CDR3. The CDR3 is CASSFIEGAVGTQYF. Written as DNA, the CDR3 is TGTGCCAGCAGCTTCATTGAGGGGGCGGTTGGGACCCAGTACTTC.

There are a few counts of this clone. The chain recombines TRBV4-1 with TRBJ1-4; no definite D call. V was shortened by 1 base and J by 4 bases, with 7 bases between the two germline ends. This CDR3 has 14 amino acids. From germline, CDR1 is MGHRA and CDR2 YSYEKL. CDR3 in amino acids: CASSQGAVNEKLFF. The CDR3 DNA reads TGCGCCAGCAGCCAAGGAGCCGTTAATGAAAAACTGTTTTTT.

This clone was seen only a few times. The chain combines TRBV5-1 with TRBJ2-7; 10 positions agree with TRBD1. V dropped 4 bases and J dropped 3; count of bases not matched to a gene: 4. Germline V lookup: CDR1 SGHRS, CDR2 YFSETQ. This CDR3 has 14 residues. The CDR3 DNA reads TGCGCCAGCAGCGTGGGACAGGGGAACTACGAGCAGTACTTC. Translation: CASSVGQGNYEQYF.

The CDR3 bases are TGTGCCAGCAGCTTAAGGCAGGGGCATGAAAAACTGTTTTTT. It encodes CASSLRQGHEKLFF. The chain carries TRBV7-2 and TRBJ1-4; perhaps TRBD1 as D (6 bases). V gave up 2 bases and J gave up 6 bases, with 10 bases separating them. The CDR3 has 14 amino acids. The germline V gene encodes CDR1 SGHTA and CDR2 FQGNSA.

The rearrangement joins TRBV2 to TRBJ2-1, with 13 bases matching TRBD2. There are 16 residues in the CDR3. CDR1 and CDR2 from the germline V gene are SNHLY and FYNNEI. The J segment lost 7 bases and the V segment lost 4 bases, leaving 7 bases of the junction unmatched. This CDR3 is CASSGTGLAGENEQFF. The CDR3 nucleotides are TGTGCCAGCAGTGGGACTGGACTAGCGGGGGAAAATGAGCAGTTCTTC.

This clone occurred a few times. This chain links TRBV5-6 with TRBJ1-2; 9 nucleotides match TRBD1. This CDR3 comprises 14 residues. V was clipped by 0 bases and J by 8 bases; unmatched bases: 5. Per germline, CDR1 SGHDT and CDR2 YYEEEE. CDR3 bases: TGTGCCAGCAGCTTGGGGGACAGGGAAAGCGGCTACACCTTC. Its translation is CASSLGDRESGYTF.

This rearrangement joins TRBV29-1 to TRBJ1-2; 7 positions agree with TRBD1. V was pared by 6 bases and J by 6 bases, with 10 bases of the junction left unmatched. Germline CDR1 reads SQVTM; CDR2 reads ANQGSEA. This CDR3 has 13 residues. The CDR3 DNA is TGCAGCGTAGCCGGGACAGACCTCAATGGCTACACCTTC. Its translation is CSVAGTDLNGYTF.

This clone has just a few counts. The gene calls are TRBV2 and TRBJ2-2, with 12 bases identical to TRBD2. This CDR3 is built from 15 residues. CDR1 is SNHLY, CDR2 FYNNEI, per germline. Trimming at V came to 6 bases and at J to 5 bases, leaving 4 bases not matched to a gene. CDR3 sequence (DNA): TGTGCCAGCAGAGGACTAGCGGGGAAGACCGGGGAGCTGTTTTTT. Protein sequence: CASRGLAGKTGELFF.

This clone appeared a few times. The CDR3 DNA sequence: TGTGCCAGTAGTAGGCAGGGGCCGTACAATGAGCAGTTCTTC. Protein product: CASSRQGPYNEQFF. The chain joins TRBV19 to TRBJ2-1; D perhaps matches TRBD1 (6 bases). From germline, CDR1 is LNHDA and CDR2 SQIVND (reference sequence). This CDR3 region has 14 residues. Trimming shortened V by 4 bases and J by 4 bases, and 11 bases separated the two germline ends.

This clone was detected only a few times. This chain links TRBV7-6 with TRBJ2-1, with D perhaps TRBD2 (5 bases). This CDR3 contains 17 residues. Looked up from germline, CDR1 is SGHVS and CDR2 is FNYEAQ. V was pared by 1 base and J by 0 bases, with 13 bases between. Here the CDR3 DNA reads TGTGCCAGCAGCTTAGTCGCCACTAGTAGCTCCTACAATGAGCAGTTCTTC. Its protein is CASSLVATSSSYNEQFF.

The CDR3 protein is CASVDRENNQPQHF. CDR3 DNA: TGCGCCAGCGTTGACAGGGAGAACAATCAGCCCCAGCATTTT. The chain uses TRBV4-1 and TRBJ1-5; 7 bases are shared with TRBD1. Germline CDR1 MGHRA, CDR2 YSYEKL. CDR3 length: 14 amino acids. With V trimmed by 8 bases and J by 3 bases, 7 bases remained unmatched.

This clone showed up just a few times. V and J are TRBV19 and TRBJ1-3; 8 nucleotides line up with TRBD1. Germline V gene sequence: CDR1 LNHDA, CDR2 SQIVND (reference sequence). Trimming at V came to 6 bases and at J to 4 bases, leaving 8 bases not matched to a gene. The CDR3 loop spans 15 amino acids. The CDR3 sequence is CASSAQGAGGNTIYF. The CDR3 nucleotides read TGTGCCAGTAGCGCGCAGGGGGCTGGAGGAAACACCATATATTTT.

The rearrangement links TRBV9 to TRBJ2-2; TRBD2 aligns across 12 bases. With V trimmed by 3 bases and J by 6 bases, 12 bases remained unmatched. Germline V gene sequence: CDR1 SGDLS, CDR2 YYNGEE. The CDR3 has 18 amino acids. The CDR3 DNA reads as TGTGCCAGCAGCGCAGATCTACTAGCGGGGGGCGGTCCCGGGGAGCTGTTTTTT. It is translated as CASSADLLAGGGPGELFF.

This clone has just a few counts. The chain links TRBV5-1 to TRBJ2-3; D not resolved. This CDR3 is built from 14 residues. From germline, CDR1 is SGHRS and CDR2 YFSETQ. V shed 2 bases and J shed 5 bases, with 12 bases lying between them. DNA for the CDR3: TGCGCCAGCAGCTTCCAACGTTCTAAAGATACGCAGTATTTT. It codes for CASSFQRSKDTQYF.

This clone came up a few times. This chain joins TRBV19 and TRBJ2-2, with D maybe TRBD1 (6 bases). From germline, CDR1 is LNHDA and CDR2 SQIVND (reference sequence). CDR3 length: 16 amino acids. V was clipped by 8 bases and J by 1 base, with 17 bases between them. This CDR3 is CASDLAGDKNTGELFF. CDR3 in DNA: TGTGCCAGTGACCTCGCTGGGGACAAGAACACCGGGGAGCTGTTTTTT.

This clone was observed a few times. The chain employs TRBV19 and TRBJ2-1, with a possible D match to TRBD1 (6 bases). Germline CDR1 reads LNHDA; CDR2 reads SQIVND (reference sequence). This CDR3 is built from 14 residues. V lost 5 bases and J lost 0, with 8 bases in between. The CDR3 coding sequence is TGTGCCAGTAGTGGGGACATCTCCTACAATGAGCAGTTCTTC. This gives the protein CASSGDISYNEQFF.

This rearrangement joins TRBV6-6 to TRBJ2-7, with 8 nucleotides matching TRBD1. The CDR3 runs to 14 residues. Germline V gene lookup returns CDR1 MNHNY and CDR2 SVGAGI (reference sequence). The V gene end was trimmed by 6 bases and the J gene end by 2 bases; junction bases not matched to a gene: 6. CDR3 nucleotides: TGTGCCAGCAGACCGGGACAGGACCCCTACGAGCAGTACTTC. Translating gives CASRPGQDPYEQYF.

The chain recombines TRBV4-1 with TRBJ2-5; 7 nucleotides agree with TRBD2. V shed 0 bases, J shed 2 bases, and the junction held 9 bases outside the gene matches. The CDR3 totals 17 residues. Germline lookup yields CDR1 MGHRA and CDR2 YSYEKL. This CDR3 is CASSQDLGGTVQETQYF. CDR3 sequence (DNA): TGCGCCAGCAGCCAAGACCTCGGGGGGACGGTTCAAGAGACCCAGTACTTC.

This chain joins TRBV19 and TRBJ1-5; 7 bases match TRBD1. Trimming removed 5 bases from V and 6 bases from J; junction bases left unmatched: 7. This CDR3 is built from 14 residues. Per germline, CDR1 LNHDA and CDR2 SQIVND (reference sequence). CDR3 residues: CASSAGTDFQPQHF. CDR3 bases: TGTGCCAGTAGTGCAGGGACAGATTTTCAGCCCCAGCATTTT.

The sample holds a few counts of this clone. V is TRBV7-3 and J is TRBJ1-1; D unclear. The V end was cut by 5 bases, the J end by 3 bases, with 10 bases between. Germline CDR1 SGHTA, CDR2 FQGTGA. This CDR3 is built from 13 residues. Here the CDR3 DNA reads TGTGCCAGCAGCCGACGACGGGACACTGAAGCTTTCTTT. It translates to CASSRRRDTEAFF. The entire variable domain, with the rest obtained from reference TRBV7-3 and TRBJ1-1, is as follows: GAGVSQTPSNKVTEKGKYVELRCDPISGHTALYWYRQSLGQGPEFLIYFQGTGAADDSGLPNDRFFAVRPEGSVSTLKIQRTERGDSAVYLCASSRRRDTEAFFGQGTRLTVV.